In its sample, the clone carrying this T cell receptor (beta chain) was seen once. This specimen comes from a study of T cell responses to AZD1222 COVID-19 vaccine. Clones were read by immunoSEQ multiplex PCR, and TCRdb kept only the in-frame ones, dropping some. The profile shows about 60,000 clones, over 65% of them singletons. The germline V and J ends were trimmed by 0 bases and 9 bases, with 12 bases remaining between them. The germline V gene encodes CDR1 GTSNPN and CDR2 SVGIG (reference sequence). The CDR3 loop spans 13 amino acids. The J gene is TRBJ2-1, the V gene TRBV30; D is ambiguous. The specimen comprised peripheral blood, sampled 28 days after the second AZD1222 dose. This clonotype was sampled from an adult who received the AZD1222 COVID-19 vaccine. The CDR3: CAWSVAQLSEQFF. DNA for the CDR3: TGTGCCTGGAGTGTAGCCCAGTTGAGTGAGCAGTTCTTC.